The 20 T cell receptor beta chains in this list originate from one sample, sequenced in a study of T-cell memory formation after mild COVID-19. MiXCR, applied by TCRdb to the 5' RACE reads, yields one record per CDR3 protein. The data hold some 450,000 distinct CDR3 sequences, with 20% observed a single time. Specimen: PBMCs or a T cell subset sorted from them (not recorded which). The receptors shown here come from an adult woman who had mild COVID-19 (a few samples of this study predate the infection). Cell type and time point are not known.

This chain uses TRBV20-1 with TRBJ1-1; maybe TRBD1 (6 bases). Trimming took 5 bases from V and 0 from J, leaving 13 bases between them. The V gene's germline CDR1 is DFQATT and CDR2 SNEGSKA (reference sequence). This CDR3 contains 14 residues. In DNA form, the CDR3 reads TGCAGTGCTCGGAAGGGGGGGATGAACACTGAAGCTTTCTTT. Translation: CSARKGGMNTEAFF.

The sample holds a few counts of this clonotype. V is TRBV20-1 and J is TRBJ2-7, with 8 bases aligning to TRBD1. Germline V gene lookup returns CDR1 DFQATT and CDR2 SNEGSKA (reference sequence). With V trimmed by 1 base and J by 3 bases, 5 bases remained unmatched. The CDR3 extends over 14 amino acids. CDR3 residues: CSARGQGRLYEQYF. DNA for the CDR3: TGCAGTGCTAGAGGACAGGGGAGGCTCTACGAGCAGTACTTC.

This clonotype was recorded a few times. The genes are TRBV4-3 and TRBJ2-2, with D unclear. Per the germline V gene, CDR1 is LGHNA and CDR2 is YSLEER. The ends were cut back, 1 base at V and 2 bases at J, with 11 bases in the middle. The CDR3 totals 16 residues. The CDR3 sequence: CASSQGSSVNTGELFF. The CDR3 nucleotides read TGCGCCAGCAGCCAAGGTTCGAGCGTTAACACCGGGGAGCTGTTTTTT.

The chain is built from TRBV5-1 and TRBJ2-1; D remains unclear. V was shortened by 0 bases and J by 8 bases, with 12 bases between the two germline ends. Germline CDR1 SGHRS, CDR2 YFSETQ. The CDR3 is 14 residues long. The DNA of the CDR3 is TGCGCCAGCAGCTTGGAACCCTTTGGGGATGAGCAGTTCTTC. Translation: CASSLEPFGDEQFF.

V usage is TRBV29-1 and J usage is TRBJ2-7; D might be TRBD1 (5 bases). V dropped 2 bases and J dropped 1 base, with 15 bases sitting between them. Looked up from germline, CDR1 is SQVTM and CDR2 is ANQGSEA. The CDR3 runs to 15 residues. The CDR3 DNA is TGCAGCGTTGAACCTCTGGCAGGGCGATCCTACGAGCAGTACTTC. This translates into CSVEPLAGRSYEQYF.

CDR3 nucleotide sequence: TGTGCCAGCAGCCCCGCCGGCCTATCCTACGAGCAGTACTTC. It encodes CASSPAGLSYEQYF. The genes are TRBV7-9 and TRBJ2-7; D remains unclear. Deletions cut 5 bases from V and 1 base from J, with 12 bases between. The length of the CDR3 is 14 residues. Germline V gives CDR1 SEHNR, CDR2 FQNEAQ (reference sequence).

This clonotype was seen more than once but under ten times. V gene TRBV20-1 combines with J gene TRBJ2-1, with D perhaps matching TRBD1 or TRBD2 (5 bases each). The CDR3 has 13 residues. The V gene lost 0 bases and the J gene lost 8 bases, with 11 bases spanning the gap. Per germline, CDR1 DFQATT and CDR2 SNEGSKA (reference sequence). As DNA, the CDR3 is TGCAGTGCTAGAGAGGGACCTGACCATGAGCAGTTCTTC. It codes for CSAREGPDHEQFF.

The chain carries TRBV4-3 and TRBJ2-2; D not resolved. V gave up 4 bases and J gave up 1 base, with 13 bases separating them. CDR1 is LGHNA and CDR2 is YSLEER in the germline V gene. This CDR3 comprises 16 residues. CDR3 in DNA: TGCGCCAGCAGCCCCCGGGTAGCAGGGAACACCGGGGAGCTGTTTTTT. Translated: CASSPRVAGNTGELFF.

This clonotype was recorded a few times. V is TRBV7-8 and J is TRBJ2-3; 10 positions match TRBD1. Germline-derived CDR1 and CDR2 are SGHVS and FQNEAQ. CDR3 length: 15 amino acids. J lost 6 bases, V lost 4 bases, and 7 bases had no gene match. The CDR3 DNA sequence: TGTGCCAGCAGCTGGACAGGGGGAGATTCGGATACGCAGTATTTT. Translation gives CASSWTGGDSDTQYF.

The rearrangement joins TRBV4-2 to TRBJ2-7; D gene ambiguous. The germline gives CDR1 LGHNA, CDR2 YNFKEQ. There are 15 residues in the CDR3. Between the trimmed V and J ends, which lost 1 base and 1 base, there was a span of 11 bases. The CDR3 DNA is TGTGCCAGCAGCCAAGTGGGCAGATCGTCCTACGAGCAGTACTTC. Its translation: CASSQVGRSSYEQYF.

This clonotype has only a few counts. The V gene is TRBV7-6, the J gene TRBJ2-1, with 10 nucleotides matching TRBD2. Germline V gene data show CDR1 as SGHVS and CDR2 as FNYEAQ. With 4 bases clipped from V and 3 bases from J, the junction kept 6 bases outside the gene matches. The CDR3 is 16 residues long. The CDR3: CASSYRTSGHYNEQFF. CDR3 nucleotide sequence: TGTGCCAGCAGCTACCGGACTAGCGGCCACTACAATGAGCAGTTCTTC.

This clonotype was counted a few times. The chain is built from TRBV7-9 and TRBJ1-3, with a tentative D call TRBD1 (6 bases). The CDR3 has 16 residues. Germline CDR1 and CDR2: SEHNR and FQNEAQ (reference sequence). V was clipped by 1 base and J by 1 base, with 11 bases between them. The chain's CDR3 is CASSLVGTRSGNTIYF. Here the CDR3 DNA reads TGTGCCAGCAGCTTAGTGGGGACACGGTCTGGAAACACCATATATTTT. Combining the CDR3 with reference TRBV7-9 and TRBJ1-3 gives the whole variable domain DTGVSQNPRHKITKRGQNVTFRCDPISEHNRLYWYRQTLGQGPEFLTYFQNEAQLEKSRLLSDRFSAERPKGSFSTLEIQRTEQGDSAMYLCASSLVGTRSGNTIYFGEGSWLTVV.

The chain has TRBV5-6 and TRBJ1-5, with 8 bases aligning to TRBD1. This CDR3 has 14 amino acids. Germline V lookup: CDR1 SGHDT, CDR2 YYEEEE. Unmatched junction bases numbered 6, after V lost 3 bases and J lost 7 bases. The CDR3 DNA sequence: TGTGCCAGCAGCTCCAGGGGGCGGCTCCAGCCCCAGCATTTT. Translating it yields CASSSRGRLQPQHF.

This clonotype showed up just a few times. The chain carries TRBV6-1 and TRBJ1-5, with a tentative D call TRBD1 (5 bases). The CDR3 contains 14 residues. Germline lookup yields CDR1 MNHNS and CDR2 SASEGT. V was trimmed by 7 bases and J by 4 bases, leaving 14 bases between them. The CDR3, as DNA: TGTGCCAGCAAGGGCAGTTGGGGGAATCAGCCCCAGCATTTT. This encodes CASKGSWGNQPQHF.

This clonotype was seen only a few times. The CDR3 DNA is TGCAGCGTGGGGGGACGGATGAACACTGAAGCTTTCTTT. As protein: CSVGGRMNTEAFF. The chain links TRBV29-1 to TRBJ1-1; D is perhaps TRBD1 (5 bases). Germline CDR1 reads SQVTM; CDR2 reads ANQGSEA. The CDR3 loop spans 13 amino acids. The ends were cut back, 6 bases at V and 0 bases at J, with 11 bases in the middle.

This clonotype was seen a handful of times. The chain employs TRBV27 and TRBJ1-1, with 8 bases matching TRBD1. The J segment lost 3 bases and the V segment lost 4 bases, leaving 4 bases of the junction unmatched. The CDR3 has 14 residues. Germline V gene sequence: CDR1 MNHEY, CDR2 SMNVEV (reference sequence). CDR3 sequence (DNA): TGTGCCAGCAGTTCTTTGGACAGGGACACTGAAGCTTTCTTT. Its protein is CASSSLDRDTEAFF.

This clonotype showed up many times. The J gene is TRBJ2-7, the V gene TRBV9, with D perhaps TRBD1 (6 bases). Germline CDR1 and CDR2: SGDLS and YYNGEE. CDR3 size: 14 residues. Trimming pared 7 bases from V and 6 bases from J, leaving 20 bases between. CDR3 protein: CASQGVGARSEQYF. The CDR3, as DNA: TGTGCCAGCCAAGGAGTGGGGGCTAGGAGCGAGCAGTACTTC. Filled out from reference TRBV9 and TRBJ2-7, the complete variable domain reads DSGVTQTPKHLITATGQRVTLRCSPRSGDLSVYWYQQSLDQGLQFLIQYYNGEERAKGNILERFSAQQFPDLHSELNLSSLELGDSALYFCASQGVGARSEQYFGPGTRLTVT.

The chain recombines TRBV12-3 or TRBV12-4 with TRBJ1-4; D not certain. The CDR3 spans 14 residues. Trimming pared 0 bases from V and 4 bases from J, leaving 6 bases between. The CDR3 region has the DNA TGTGCCAGCAGTTTAGCCGGGAGTAATGAAAAACTGTTTTTT. The encoded protein is CASSLAGSNEKLFF.

The gene calls are TRBV5-4 and TRBJ2-1; no clear D. Trimming removed 5 bases at V and 8 bases at J, with 8 bases between. Germline V gives CDR1 SGHNT, CDR2 YYREEE (reference sequence). The CDR3 is 11 amino acids. CDR3 protein: CASSYADEQFF. The CDR3 bases are TGTGCCAGCAGTTATGCTGATGAGCAGTTCTTC. The variable domain in full, with the rest retrieved from reference TRBV5-4 and TRBJ2-1, is ETGVTQSPTHLIKTRGQQVTLRCSSQSGHNTVSWYQQALGQGPQFIFQYYREEENGRGNFPPRFSGLQFPNYSSELNVNALELDDSALYLCASSYADEQFFGPGTRLTVL.

V and J are TRBV9 and TRBJ2-5, with TRBD1 identical over 8 bases. V was clipped by 3 bases and J by 5 bases; unmatched bases: 18. Germline V lookup: CDR1 SGDLS, CDR2 YYNGEE. This CDR3 is 18 amino acids long. The CDR3 DNA sequence: TGTGCCAGCAGCGACCCTTTAAGGGCCCAGGGGGCAGGGGAGACCCAGTACTTC. Protein product: CASSDPLRAQGAGETQYF.